Sequencing of this T cell receptor (beta chain) was carried out in a study of cytomegalovirus exposure and HLA in healthy donors. The CDR3 loop spans 12 amino acids. Germline CDR1 SGHTA, CDR2 FQGNSA. V lost 2 bases and J 8 bases, leaving 9 bases between the germline ends. This clone showed up just once. Amplification used 60 Vbeta primers and 13 Jbeta primers. The assay was immunoSEQ multiplex PCR, and TCRdb's table has in-frame clones only and misses some. The profile shows over 85,000 clones, 79% of them singletons. The sequenced material came from PBMCs. This clonotype was obtained from a woman between 40 and 50 years old in good health and CMV-seronegative. The chain couples TRBV7-2 to TRBJ1-2; no definite D call. CDR3 in amino acids: CASSLNIEGYTF. Written as DNA, the CDR3 is TGTGCCAGCAGCTTAAATATCGAGGGCTACACCTTC.